The rows below give T cell receptor beta chains drawn from one sample of a study of vaccination effects on CD4 cells after COVID-19. What these receptors recognize is not known. The data were produced by immunoSEQ multiplex PCR, yet TCRdb's version contains in-frame clones alone and is incomplete. This table has tens of thousands of clones, roughly 77% appearing once. Material: CD4+ T cells from PBMCs cultured with HIV peptides, obtained before COVID-19 vaccination. All receptors come from a human donor who had a prior SARS-CoV-2 infection. CDR3s include the opening cysteine and the closing phenylalanine or tryptophan. Clone size, where shown, is once, few, many, or a class for clones that have expanded.

j_call | clone_size | v_call | cdr3_aa
TRBJ2-7 | . | TRBV24-1 | CATIRDGVCSYEQYF
TRBJ2-4 | few | TRBV27 | CASSLTRLGGLENIQYF
TRBJ2-7 | . | TRBV6-6 | CASSYLTAVEQYF
TRBJ2-5 | . | TRBV27 | CASSRAGTQYF
TRBJ2-3 | . | TRBV7-3 | CASSRSGISTDTQYF
TRBJ1-6 | few | TRBV5-1 | CASSLAPGDNSPLHF
TRBJ1-1 | . | TRBV5-1 | CASSFLEGNTEAFF
TRBJ2-7 | few | TRBV4-3 | CASSQRTGDEQYF
TRBJ1-4 | . | TRBV7-6 | CASSVIGGAPPPPTNEKLFF
TRBJ1-1 | few | TRBV20-1 | CSASGLVRVTAFF
TRBJ1-4 | . | TRBV5-8 | CASSPSGDPDEKLFF